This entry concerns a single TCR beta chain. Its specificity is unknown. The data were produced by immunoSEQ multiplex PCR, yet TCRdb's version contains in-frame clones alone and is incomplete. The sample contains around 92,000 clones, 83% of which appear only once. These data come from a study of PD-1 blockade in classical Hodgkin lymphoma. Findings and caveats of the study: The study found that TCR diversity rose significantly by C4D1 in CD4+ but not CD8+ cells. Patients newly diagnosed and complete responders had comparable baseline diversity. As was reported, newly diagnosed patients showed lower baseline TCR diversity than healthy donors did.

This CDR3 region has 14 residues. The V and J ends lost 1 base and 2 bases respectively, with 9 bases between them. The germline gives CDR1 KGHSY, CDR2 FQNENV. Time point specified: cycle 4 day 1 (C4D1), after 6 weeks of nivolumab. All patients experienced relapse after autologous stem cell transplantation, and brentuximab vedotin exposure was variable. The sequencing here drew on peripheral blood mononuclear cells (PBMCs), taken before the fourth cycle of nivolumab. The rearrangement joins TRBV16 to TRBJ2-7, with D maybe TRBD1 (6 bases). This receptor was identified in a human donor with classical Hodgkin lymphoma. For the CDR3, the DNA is TGTGCCAGCAGCCAATACACAGGGACCTACGAGCAGTACTTC. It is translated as CASSQYTGTYEQYF.